These 26 T cell receptor beta chains share one sample of origin, sequenced in a study of blood T cell repertoires in COVID-19. TCRdb's copy holds only in-frame clones and misses some; the assay was immunoSEQ multiplex PCR. In the table there are 120,000 or so clones, roughly 84% of which are singletons. The specimen was peripheral blood. The source of these receptors is a young woman who had recovered from COVID-19.

This sequence joins TRBV29-1 and TRBJ2-3; 13 nucleotides match TRBD2. The CDR3 is made up of 20 amino acids. The germline V gene encodes CDR1 SQVTM and CDR2 ANQGSEA. V shed 4 bases and J 1 base; nucleotides not matched to a gene: 17. The CDR3 sequence: CSVVGPYTSGGAPGTDTQYF. CDR3 sequence (DNA): TGCAGCGTTGTGGGCCCGTATACTAGCGGGGGGGCCCCTGGCACAGATACGCAGTATTTT.

CDR3 residues: CASSKEGVSSYNEQFF. As DNA, the CDR3 is TGTGCCAGCAGCAAAGAAGGAGTCAGCTCCTACAATGAGCAGTTCTTC. This chain links TRBV21-1 with TRBJ2-1; TRBD2, as called in the table, went unchecked against the DNA. TRBV21-1 is deemed a pseudogene. CDR3 length: 16 residues.

The V and J genes are TRBV6-2 or TRBV6-3 and TRBJ2-7; D might be TRBD2 (5 bases). Trimming removed 4 bases from V and 4 bases from J, with 14 bases in between. Per the germline V gene, CDR1 is MNHEY and CDR2 is SVGEGT. This CDR3 has 14 amino acids. DNA for the CDR3: TGTGCCAGCAGTTTCTTAGGCGGGCGTTACGAGCAGTACTTC. The encoded protein is CASSFLGGRYEQYF.

The chain joins TRBV19 to TRBJ1-1, with D possibly matching TRBD1 (5 bases). Germline-derived CDR1 and CDR2 are LNHDA and SQIVND (reference sequence). Trimming left V 5 bases short and J 0 bases short, with 10 bases between. The length of the CDR3 is 14 residues. The CDR3 region is CASSADRVNTEAFF. CDR3 in DNA: TGTGCCAGTAGTGCAGACAGAGTGAACACTGAAGCTTTCTTT.

The rearrangement links TRBV5-1 to TRBJ1-1; 10 bases are a match to TRBD1. The ends lost 4 bases at V and 0 bases at J; junction bases unmatched: 9. Germline loops: CDR1 SGHRS, CDR2 YFSETQ. The CDR3 runs to 17 residues. The CDR3 DNA sequence: TGCGCCAGCAGCGGACAGGGGGGGAGAACCTTGAACACTGAAGCTTTCTTT. This sequence encodes CASSGQGGRTLNTEAFF.

This rearrangement joins TRBV28 to TRBJ2-5, with 9 bases identical to TRBD2. With 2 bases clipped from V and 10 bases from J, the junction kept 11 bases outside the gene matches. This CDR3 comprises 15 residues. Germline V gives CDR1 MDHEN, CDR2 SYDVKM. The CDR3 loop reads CASSLPSGASRDQYF. The CDR3 DNA is TGTGCCAGCAGTTTACCTAGCGGGGCTTCTCGGGACCAGTACTTC. Together with reference TRBV28 and TRBJ2-5, the CDR3 gives the full variable domain: DVKVTQSSRYLVKRTGEKVFLECVQDMDHENMFWYRQDPGLGLRLIYFSYDVKMKEKGDIPEGYSVSREKKERFSLILESASTNQTSMYLCASSLPSGASRDQYFGPGTRLLVL.

CDR3 DNA sequence: TGTGCCAGCAGCCACCGGGACAGATACAATGAGCAGTTCTTC. Protein: CASSHRDRYNEQFF. This sequence joins TRBV3-1 (or the pseudogene TRBV3-2) and TRBJ2-1; TRBD1 agrees at 7 bases. This CDR3 spans 14 amino acids. V trimming: 3 bases; J trimming: 4 bases; junction bases outside the gene matches: 3. Germline assignment: CDR1 LGHDT and CDR2 YNNKEL (reference sequence).

V usage is TRBV19 and J usage is TRBJ2-1; 11 bases map to TRBD2. Germline values: CDR1 LNHDA, CDR2 SQIVND (reference sequence). J gave up 4 bases and V 3 bases, and 5 bases lay outside the gene matches. CDR3 length: 16 residues. This CDR3 reads CASSIPTSGGYNEQFF. The CDR3 bases are TGTGCCAGTAGTATCCCTACTAGCGGGGGATACAATGAGCAGTTCTTC. Combining the CDR3 with reference TRBV19 and TRBJ2-1 gives the whole variable domain DGGITQSPKYLFRKEGQNVTLSCEQNLNHDAMYWYRQDPGQGLRLIYYSQIVNDFQKGDIAEGYSVSREKKESFPLTVTSAQKNPTAFYLCASSIPTSGGYNEQFFGPGTRLTVL.

A single count supports this clone. V and J are TRBV6-6 and TRBJ2-2; 7 bases are shared with TRBD1. V lost 5 bases and J lost 6; bases outside the gene matches: 9. Germline loops: CDR1 MNHNY, CDR2 SVGAGI (reference sequence). This CDR3 is built from 15 residues. Here the CDR3 DNA reads TGTGCCAGCAGTAACGACAGGGTAGGATCCGGGGAGCTGTTTTTT. It encodes CASSNDRVGSGELFF.

The rearrangement joins TRBV5-4 to TRBJ1-1, with 9 bases fitting TRBD1. The V segment lost 4 bases and the J segment 2 bases; nucleotides outside the gene matches: 9. Germline CDR1 is SGHNT and CDR2 is YYREEE (reference sequence). This CDR3 region has 16 residues. The CDR3 DNA reads as TGTGCCAGCAGCCTACCACAGGGGGCAGGAAACACTGAAGCTTTCTTT. Protein product: CASSLPQGAGNTEAFF.

This clone has a single count. The chain employs TRBV5-4 and TRBJ2-3; D gene unclear. Germline V lookup: CDR1 SGHNT, CDR2 YYREEE (reference sequence). The CDR3 loop spans 17 amino acids. V was cut by 0 bases and J by 0 bases, with 14 bases left in between. CDR3 coding DNA: TGTGCCAGCAGCTTGGTGGCTACCGGGTTTAGCACAGATACGCAGTATTTT. This sequence encodes CASSLVATGFSTDTQYF. The complete variable domain, with remaining parts taken from reference TRBV5-4 and TRBJ2-3, reads ETGVTQSPTHLIKTRGQQVTLRCSSQSGHNTVSWYQQALGQGPQFIFQYYREEENGRGNFPPRFSGLQFPNYSSELNVNALELDDSALYLCASSLVATGFSTDTQYFGPGTRLTVL.

The V call is TRBV5-1, the J call TRBJ2-1; TRBD2 matches 7 bases. The CDR3 covers 19 residues. The trim removed 3 bases at V and 0 bases at J, leaving 15 bases unmatched. Germline values: CDR1 SGHRS, CDR2 YFSETQ. The CDR3 coding sequence is TGCGCCAGCAGCTGGACGGCTAACCGGGACTACCCCTCCTACAATGAGCAGTTCTTC. Protein sequence: CASSWTANRDYPSYNEQFF.

The chain has TRBV5-1 and TRBJ2-7; D unresolved. The CDR3 spans 11 residues. The V gene lost 10 bases and the J gene lost 3 bases, with 11 bases spanning the gap. Germline CDR1 is SGHRS and CDR2 is YFSETQ. This CDR3 reads CAFLAVYEQYF. Written as DNA, the CDR3 is TGCGCCTTCCTGGCAGTCTACGAGCAGTACTTC. The whole variable domain, remainder taken from reference TRBV5-1 and TRBJ2-7, is KAGVTQTPRYLIKTRGQQVTLSCSPISGHRSVSWYQQTPGQGLQFLFEYFSETQRNKGNFPGRFSGRQFSNSRSEMNVSTLELGDSALYLCAFLAVYEQYFGPGTRLTVT.

This clone was seen a few times. The chain couples TRBV7-9 to TRBJ2-2, with a weak D call TRBD1 (5 bases). From germline, CDR1 is SEHNR and CDR2 FQNEAQ (reference sequence). V was shortened by 2 bases and J by 6 bases, with 22 bases between the two germline ends. CDR3 length equals 18 residues. The CDR3 nucleotides read TGTGCCAGCAGCTTAATCTCCCCGGACATCTTAATCCCCGGGGAGCTGTTTTTT. Translation gives CASSLISPDILIPGELFF.

The rearrangement joins TRBV19 to TRBJ2-3; tentatively, D is TRBD2 (6 bases). The CDR3 sequence is 16 residues long. Looked up from germline, CDR1 is LNHDA and CDR2 is SQIVND (reference sequence). Trimming pared 6 bases from V and 2 bases from J, leaving 18 bases between. CDR3 amino acids: CASRSSWGVSTDTQYF. CDR3 in DNA: TGTGCCAGTAGAAGTTCATGGGGGGTGTCCACAGATACGCAGTATTTT.

The J gene is TRBJ2-7, the V gene TRBV10-3, with D perhaps matching TRBD2 (6 bases). The ends were cut back, 2 bases at V and 4 bases at J, with 21 bases in the middle. The CDR3 consists of 17 residues. CDR1 and CDR2 from the germline V gene are ENHRY and SYGVKD. Here the CDR3 DNA reads TGTGCCATCAGTGAGCGGGGAGTCGGACTACGCGGATACGAGCAGTACTTC. Translating gives CAISERGVGLRGYEQYF.

V and J are TRBV19 and TRBJ1-3, with D possibly TRBD1 on 6 matching bases. The germline V gene encodes CDR1 LNHDA and CDR2 SQIVND (reference sequence). V lost 3 bases to trimming and J lost 1 base, with 13 bases between them. The CDR3 extends over 16 amino acids. This chain's CDR3 is CASSIRDTVSGNTIYF. The CDR3 nucleotides read TGTGCCAGTAGTATTCGGGACACGGTTTCTGGAAACACCATATATTTT. Full variable domain (rest looked up from reference TRBV19 and TRBJ1-3): DGGITQSPKYLFRKEGQNVTLSCEQNLNHDAMYWYRQDPGQGLRLIYYSQIVNDFQKGDIAEGYSVSREKKESFPLTVTSAQKNPTAFYLCASSIRDTVSGNTIYFGEGSWLTVV.

The V call is TRBV6-6, the J call TRBJ1-2; TRBD1 matches 9 bases. CDR3 length: 14 residues. Trimming took 6 bases from V and 2 from J; bases not matched to a gene: 4. Germline V lookup: CDR1 MNHNY, CDR2 SVGAGI (reference sequence). CDR3: CASRTGGINYGYTF. Written as DNA, the CDR3 is TGTGCCAGCAGAACAGGGGGCATCAACTATGGCTACACCTTC.

The genes are TRBV3-1 (or the pseudogene TRBV3-2) and TRBJ2-3; maybe TRBD2 (6 bases). Trimming pared 0 bases from V and 0 bases from J, leaving 13 bases between. The CDR3 runs 17 residues. CDR1 and CDR2 (germline): LGHDT, YNNKEL (reference sequence). The chain's CDR3 is CASSQDKLGRSTDTQYF. Written as DNA, the CDR3 is TGTGCCAGCAGCCAAGACAAGTTGGGGAGGAGCACAGATACGCAGTATTTT.

This chain joins TRBV2 and TRBJ2-1; 7 bases align to TRBD2. This CDR3 has 13 residues. Germline CDR1 reads SNHLY; CDR2 reads FYNNEI. V was clipped by 6 bases and J by 7 bases; unmatched bases: 6. CDR3 sequence: CASRGEGWNEQFF. CDR3 DNA sequence: TGTGCCAGCAGAGGGGAGGGGTGGAATGAGCAGTTCTTC.

As for this clone: Additional DNA sequences in this sample encode the identical CDR3. The V call is TRBV6-2 or TRBV6-3, the J call TRBJ1-1; D is unclear. This CDR3 has 11 residues. Germline CDR1 is MNHEY and CDR2 is SVGEGT. V lost 5 bases, J lost 4 bases, and 5 bases lay in between. In DNA form, the CDR3 reads TGTGCCAGCAGTCACGGCACTGAAGCTTTCTTT. Translated: CASSHGTEAFF.

CDR3 sequence reads: CSARVTGLAFF. The CDR3 nucleotides read TGCAGTGCTAGAGTGACAGGGTTGGCTTTCTTT. The genes are TRBV20-1 and TRBJ1-1; 7 positions agree with TRBD1. Germline CDR1 and CDR2: DFQATT and SNEGSKA (reference sequence). The length of the CDR3 is 11 residues. Trimming cost V 1 base and J 11 bases; bases outside gene matches: 4.

The V call is TRBV9, the J call TRBJ2-7, with 11 bases matching TRBD1. Germline trimming cut 3 bases from V and 3 bases from J; bases unmatched to any gene: 8. Germline V gives CDR1 SGDLS, CDR2 YYNGEE. This CDR3 region has 16 residues. The CDR3 nucleotides are TGTGCCAGCAGCGGCACTGGGACAGGGGGTCACTACGAGCAGTACTTC. Translated, it gives CASSGTGTGGHYEQYF. The variable domain in full, completed from reference TRBV9 and TRBJ2-7, reads DSGVTQTPKHLITATGQRVTLRCSPRSGDLSVYWYQQSLDQGLQFLIQYYNGEERAKGNILERFSAQQFPDLHSELNLSSLELGDSALYFCASSGTGTGGHYEQYFGPGTRLTVT.

The chain couples TRBV27 to TRBJ2-5, with 7 bases identical to TRBD2. Germline CDR1 and CDR2: MNHEY and SMNVEV (reference sequence). V shed 4 bases and J 5 bases; nucleotides not matched to a gene: 13. The CDR3 is 16 amino acids. The CDR3 DNA reads TGTGCCAGCAGTTCTTTTGGGGCGGGGGTGCCGGAGACCCAGTACTTC. Protein product: CASSSFGAGVPETQYF.

CDR3 in DNA: TGTGCCAGCAGCTTATCACAAGGGGCCGGGACCCAGTACTTC. It specifies CASSLSQGAGTQYF. The rearrangement joins TRBV7-9 to TRBJ2-5, with TRBD1 as a possible D gene (5 bases). Trimming shortened V by 2 bases and J by 7 bases, and 14 bases separated the two germline ends. Germline-derived CDR1 and CDR2 are SEHNR and FQNEAQ (reference sequence). The CDR3 has 14 amino acids.

The rearrangement uses TRBV4-1 and TRBJ2-5; 7 bases fit TRBD1. V was clipped by 4 bases and J by 2 bases; unmatched bases: 4. The germline V gene has CDR1 MGHRA and CDR2 YSYEKL. The CDR3 has 14 residues. The CDR3 bases are TGCGCCAGCAGCCGGGACAGCCCTCAAGAGACCCAGTACTTC. This translates into CASSRDSPQETQYF.